The 5 T cell receptor beta chains listed next were all sequenced from one sample in a study of regulatory T cells in long-lasting Graves disease. Arm-PCR of CDR3 regions and iRepertoire HTBI primers were used to build TCR beta libraries. Each CDR3 protein gets one entry after TCRdb re-called the multiplex PCR reads with MiXCR. Of 700,000 or so distinct CDR3 sequences in the sample, 25% to 35% were seen once. Sample time point: persistent/refractory GD, antithyroid drugs over 5 years with positive TRAb. PBMC-extracted RNA yielded the TCR library. Sample: peripheral blood mononuclear cells (PBMCs), taken when the disease was refractory, from a patient treated with antithyroid drugs. The source of these receptors is a female donor with Graves disease.

The chain recombines TRBV2 with TRBJ1-5; no reliable D call. CDR3 length: 15 amino acids. The germline gives CDR1 SNHLY, CDR2 FYNNEI. Trimming removed 5 bases at V and 3 bases at J, with 14 bases between. DNA of the CDR3: TGTGCCAGCAGTTCTACGGTAGACTTCAATCAGCCCCAGCATTTT. Protein: CASSSTVDFNQPQHF. Combining the CDR3 with reference TRBV2 and TRBJ1-5 gives the whole variable domain EPEVTQTPSHQVTQMGQEVILRCVPISNHLYFYWYRQILGQKVEFLVSFYNNEISEKSEIFDDQFSVERPDGSNFTLKIRSTKLEDSAMYFCASSSTVDFNQPQHFGDGTRLSIL.

The rearrangement uses TRBV2 and TRBJ2-7, with 7 bases identical to TRBD2. With 2 bases clipped from V and 6 bases from J, the junction kept 4 bases outside the gene matches. CDR3 length equals 13 residues. Per the germline V gene, CDR1 is SNHLY and CDR2 is FYNNEI. The CDR3, as DNA: TGTGCCAGCAGTGAACTAGCGGAGACCGAGCAGTACTTC. The encoded protein is CASSELAETEQYF.

The V and J genes are TRBV9 and TRBJ1-2, with D possibly being TRBD1 (6 bases). The germline V and J ends were trimmed by 2 bases and 2 bases, with 10 bases remaining between them. CDR3 length: 14 residues. Germline V CDR1 and CDR2: SGDLS, YYNGEE. As DNA, the CDR3 is TGTGCCAGCAGCGTGGGCAGGGGAAACTATGGCTACACCTTC. Encoded protein: CASSVGRGNYGYTF.

V gene TRBV4-1 combines with J gene TRBJ1-2; perhaps TRBD1 as D (6 bases). The CDR3 covers 15 residues. V lost 2 bases and J lost 10, with 20 bases in between. CDR1 and CDR2 (germline): MGHRA, YSYEKL. Written as DNA, the CDR3 is TGCGCCAGCAGCCAATTCCGGGGGCCCGACTTCGACTACACCTTC. Protein sequence: CASSQFRGPDFDYTF.

This clonotype was observed many times. The genes are TRBV7-2 and TRBJ2-5; 10 bases map to TRBD2. Trimming removed 10 bases from V and 2 bases from J; junction bases left unmatched: 7. The germline CDR1 and CDR2 sequences are SGHTA and FQGNSA. The CDR3 length is 14 residues. Here the CDR3 DNA reads TGTGCCAAAGCTAGCGGGAGTGTGCAAGAGACCCAGTACTTC. Translated: CAKASGSVQETQYF. The variable domain in full, completed from reference TRBV7-2 and TRBJ2-5, reads GAGVSQSPSNKVTEKGKDVELRCDPISGHTALYWYRQSLGQGLEFLIYFQGNSAPDKSGLPSDRFSAERTGGSVSTLTIQRTQQEDSAVYLCAKASGSVQETQYFGPGTRLLVL.